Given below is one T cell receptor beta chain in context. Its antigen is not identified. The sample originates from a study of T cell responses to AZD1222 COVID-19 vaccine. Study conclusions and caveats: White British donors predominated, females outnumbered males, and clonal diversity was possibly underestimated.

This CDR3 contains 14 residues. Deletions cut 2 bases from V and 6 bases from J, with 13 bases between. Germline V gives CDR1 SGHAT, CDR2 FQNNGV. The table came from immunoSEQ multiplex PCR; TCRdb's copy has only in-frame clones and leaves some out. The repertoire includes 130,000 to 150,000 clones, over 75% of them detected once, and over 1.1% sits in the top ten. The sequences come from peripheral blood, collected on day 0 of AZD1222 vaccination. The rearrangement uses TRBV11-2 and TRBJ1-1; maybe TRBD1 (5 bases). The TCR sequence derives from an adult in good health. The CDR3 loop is CASSLMQGSPEAFF. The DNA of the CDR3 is TGTGCCAGCAGCTTAATGCAGGGAAGCCCTGAAGCTTTCTTT.